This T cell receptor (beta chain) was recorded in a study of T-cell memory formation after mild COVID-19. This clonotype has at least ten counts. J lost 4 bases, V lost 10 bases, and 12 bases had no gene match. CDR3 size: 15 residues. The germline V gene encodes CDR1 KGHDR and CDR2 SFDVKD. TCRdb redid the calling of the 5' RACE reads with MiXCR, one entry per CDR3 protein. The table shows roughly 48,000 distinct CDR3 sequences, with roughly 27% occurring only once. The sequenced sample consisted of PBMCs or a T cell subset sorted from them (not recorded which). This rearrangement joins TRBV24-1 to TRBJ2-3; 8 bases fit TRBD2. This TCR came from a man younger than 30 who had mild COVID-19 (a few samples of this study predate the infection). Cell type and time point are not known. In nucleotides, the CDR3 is TGTGCCACTTCACCGAGAGCGGGGGCTGCAGATACGCAGTATTTT. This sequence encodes CATSPRAGAADTQYF.